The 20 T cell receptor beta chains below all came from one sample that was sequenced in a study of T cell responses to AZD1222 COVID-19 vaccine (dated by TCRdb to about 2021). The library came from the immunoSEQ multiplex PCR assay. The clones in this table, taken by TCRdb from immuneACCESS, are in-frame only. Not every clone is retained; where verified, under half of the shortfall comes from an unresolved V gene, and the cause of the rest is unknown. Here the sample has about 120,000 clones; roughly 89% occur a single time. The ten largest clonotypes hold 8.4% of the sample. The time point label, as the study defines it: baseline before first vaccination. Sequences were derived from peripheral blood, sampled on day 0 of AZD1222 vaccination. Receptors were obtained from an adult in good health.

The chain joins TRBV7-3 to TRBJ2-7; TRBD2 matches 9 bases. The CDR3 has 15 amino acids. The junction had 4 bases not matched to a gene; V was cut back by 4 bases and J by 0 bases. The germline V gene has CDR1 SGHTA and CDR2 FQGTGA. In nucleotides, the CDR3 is TGTGCCAGCAGCTCCCTTAGCGGGAGCTCCTACGAGCAGTACTTC. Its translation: CASSSLSGSSYEQYF.

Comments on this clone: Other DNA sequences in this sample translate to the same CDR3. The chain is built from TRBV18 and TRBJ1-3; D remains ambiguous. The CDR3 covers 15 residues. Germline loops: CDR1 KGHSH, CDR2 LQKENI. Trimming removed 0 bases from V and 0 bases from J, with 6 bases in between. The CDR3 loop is CASSPPGGSGNTIYF. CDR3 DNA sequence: TGTGCCAGCTCACCACCTGGAGGCTCTGGAAACACCATATATTTT. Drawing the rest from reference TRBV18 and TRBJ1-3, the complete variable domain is NAGVMQNPRHLVRRRGQEARLRCSPMKGHSHVYWYRQLPEEGLKFMVYLQKENIIDESGMPKERFSAEFPKEGPSILRIQQVVRGDSAAYFCASSPPGGSGNTIYFGEGSWLTVV.

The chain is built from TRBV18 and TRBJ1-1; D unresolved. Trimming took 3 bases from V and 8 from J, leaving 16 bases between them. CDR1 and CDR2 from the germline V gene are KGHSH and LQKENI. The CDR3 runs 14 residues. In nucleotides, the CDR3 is TGTGCCAGCTCACCCCGACCCGATTTCGGGGAAGCTTTCTTT. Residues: CASSPRPDFGEAFF.

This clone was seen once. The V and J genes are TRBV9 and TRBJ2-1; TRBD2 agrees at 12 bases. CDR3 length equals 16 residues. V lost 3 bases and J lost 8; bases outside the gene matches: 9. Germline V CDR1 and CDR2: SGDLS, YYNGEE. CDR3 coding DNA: TGTGCCAGCAGCGCGAGACTAGCGGGAGAGGGCTATGAGCAGTTCTTC. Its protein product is CASSARLAGEGYEQFF.

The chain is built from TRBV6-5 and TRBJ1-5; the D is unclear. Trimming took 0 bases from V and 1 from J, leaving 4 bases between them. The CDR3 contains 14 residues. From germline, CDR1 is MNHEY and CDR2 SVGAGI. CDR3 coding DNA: TGTGCCAGCAGTTACTCGAACAGCAATCAGCCCCAGCATTTT. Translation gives CASSYSNSNQPQHF.

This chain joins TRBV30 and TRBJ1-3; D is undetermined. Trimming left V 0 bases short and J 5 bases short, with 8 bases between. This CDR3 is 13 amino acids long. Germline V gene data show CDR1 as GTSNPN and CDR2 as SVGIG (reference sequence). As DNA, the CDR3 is TGTGCCTGGAGTGTCAACAGTAGAAACACCATATATTTT. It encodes CAWSVNSRNTIYF.

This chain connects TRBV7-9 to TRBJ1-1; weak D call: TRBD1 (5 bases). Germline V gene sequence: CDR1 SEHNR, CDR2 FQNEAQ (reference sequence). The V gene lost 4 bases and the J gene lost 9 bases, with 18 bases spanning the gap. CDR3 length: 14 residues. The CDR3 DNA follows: TGTGCCAGCAGCTCATCCGGGGCAGAGAACCAAGCTTTCTTT. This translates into CASSSSGAENQAFF.

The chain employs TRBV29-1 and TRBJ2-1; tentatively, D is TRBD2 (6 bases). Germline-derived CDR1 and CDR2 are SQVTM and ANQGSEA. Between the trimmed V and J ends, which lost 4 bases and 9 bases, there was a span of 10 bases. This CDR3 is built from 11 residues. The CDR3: CSVGGGSEQFF. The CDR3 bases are TGCAGCGTTGGTGGGGGGAGTGAGCAGTTCTTC.

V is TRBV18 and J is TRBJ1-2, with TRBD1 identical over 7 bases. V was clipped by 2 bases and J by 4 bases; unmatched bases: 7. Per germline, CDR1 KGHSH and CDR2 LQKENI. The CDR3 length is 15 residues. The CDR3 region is CASSPVGDSFYGYTF. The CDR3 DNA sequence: TGTGCCAGCTCACCAGTTGGGGACAGTTTCTATGGCTACACCTTC.

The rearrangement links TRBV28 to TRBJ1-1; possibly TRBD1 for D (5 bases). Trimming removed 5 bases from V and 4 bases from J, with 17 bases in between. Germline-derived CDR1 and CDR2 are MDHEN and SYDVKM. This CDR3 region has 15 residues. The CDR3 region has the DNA TGTGCCAGCAGTCCCCCCCTACAGGTTTCCACTGAAGCTTTCTTT. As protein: CASSPPLQVSTEAFF.

The DNA for the CDR3 is TGTGCTAGTGGTTTGGTACAGGGGGCGGCGGATAGAGCTTTCTTT. It encodes CASGLVQGAADRAFF. This chain uses TRBV12-5 with TRBJ1-1, with TRBD1 matching over 9 bases. V shed 0 bases and J 10 bases; nucleotides not matched to a gene: 9. The V gene's germline CDR1 is LGHNT and CDR2 FRNRAP. The CDR3 spans 15 residues.

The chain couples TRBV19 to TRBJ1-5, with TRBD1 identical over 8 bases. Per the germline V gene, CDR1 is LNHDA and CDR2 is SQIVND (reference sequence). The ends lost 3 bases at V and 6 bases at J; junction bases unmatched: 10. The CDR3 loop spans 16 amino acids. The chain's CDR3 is CASSIRQGALSQPQHF. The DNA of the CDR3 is TGTGCCAGTAGTATCCGGCAGGGGGCCCTCTCTCAGCCCCAGCATTTT.

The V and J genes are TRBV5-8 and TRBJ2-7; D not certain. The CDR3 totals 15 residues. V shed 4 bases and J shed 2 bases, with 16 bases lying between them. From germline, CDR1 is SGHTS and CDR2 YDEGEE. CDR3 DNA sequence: TGTGCCAGCAGCAGCCGGTGGCCTGAACCCTACGAGCAGTACTTC. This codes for CASSSRWPEPYEQYF.

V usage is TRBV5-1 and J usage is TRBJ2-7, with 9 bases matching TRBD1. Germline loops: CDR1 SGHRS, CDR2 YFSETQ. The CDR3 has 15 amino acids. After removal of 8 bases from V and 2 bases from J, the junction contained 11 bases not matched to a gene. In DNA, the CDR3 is TGCGCCAGTAGCGATCTGGGACAGGGAACCTACGAGCAGTACTTC. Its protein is CASSDLGQGTYEQYF. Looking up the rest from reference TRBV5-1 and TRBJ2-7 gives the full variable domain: KAGVTQTPRYLIKTRGQQVTLSCSPISGHRSVSWYQQTPGQGLQFLFEYFSETQRNKGNFPGRFSGRQFSNSRSEMNVSTLELGDSALYLCASSDLGQGTYEQYFGPGTRLTVT.

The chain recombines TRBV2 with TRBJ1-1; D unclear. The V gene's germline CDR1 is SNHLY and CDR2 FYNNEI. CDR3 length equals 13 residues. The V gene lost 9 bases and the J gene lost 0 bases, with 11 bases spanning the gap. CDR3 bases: TGTGCCAGTGCCCGGGTAATGAACACTGAAGCTTTCTTT. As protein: CASARVMNTEAFF.

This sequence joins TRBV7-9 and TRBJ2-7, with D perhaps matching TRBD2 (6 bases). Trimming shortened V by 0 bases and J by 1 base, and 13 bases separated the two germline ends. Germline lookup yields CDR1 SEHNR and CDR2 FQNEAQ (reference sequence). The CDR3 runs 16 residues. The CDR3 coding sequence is TGTGCCAGCAGCTTAGCGATGGCCGCGGGGTCCTACGAGCAGTACTTC. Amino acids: CASSLAMAAGSYEQYF.

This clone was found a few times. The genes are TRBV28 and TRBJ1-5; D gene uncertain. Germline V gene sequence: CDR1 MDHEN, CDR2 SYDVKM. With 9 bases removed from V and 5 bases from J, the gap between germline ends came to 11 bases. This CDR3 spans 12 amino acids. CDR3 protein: CASGRLDQPQHF. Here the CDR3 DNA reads TGTGCCAGTGGACGGCTGGATCAGCCCCAGCATTTT.

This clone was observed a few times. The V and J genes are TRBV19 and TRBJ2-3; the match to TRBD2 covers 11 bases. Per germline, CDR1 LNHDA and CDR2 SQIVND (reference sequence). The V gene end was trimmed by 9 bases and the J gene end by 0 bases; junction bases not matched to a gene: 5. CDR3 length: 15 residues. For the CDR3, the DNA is TGTGCCAGGGGTAGCGGGAGGGCAAGCACAGATACGCAGTATTTT. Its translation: CARGSGRASTDTQYF.

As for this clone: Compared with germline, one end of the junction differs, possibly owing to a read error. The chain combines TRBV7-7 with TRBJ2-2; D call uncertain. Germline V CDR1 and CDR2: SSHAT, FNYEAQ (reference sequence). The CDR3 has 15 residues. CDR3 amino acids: CASSLVGVSPGELFF. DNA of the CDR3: TGTGCTAGCAGCTTAGTTGGAGTGAGTCCCGGGGAGCTGTTTTTT.

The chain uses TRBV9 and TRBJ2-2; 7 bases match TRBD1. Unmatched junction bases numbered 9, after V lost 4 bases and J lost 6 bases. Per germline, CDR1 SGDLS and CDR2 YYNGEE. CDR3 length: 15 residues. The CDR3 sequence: CASSLRQGGAGELFF. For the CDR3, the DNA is TGTGCCAGCAGCCTACGACAGGGTGGGGCCGGGGAGCTGTTTTTT.